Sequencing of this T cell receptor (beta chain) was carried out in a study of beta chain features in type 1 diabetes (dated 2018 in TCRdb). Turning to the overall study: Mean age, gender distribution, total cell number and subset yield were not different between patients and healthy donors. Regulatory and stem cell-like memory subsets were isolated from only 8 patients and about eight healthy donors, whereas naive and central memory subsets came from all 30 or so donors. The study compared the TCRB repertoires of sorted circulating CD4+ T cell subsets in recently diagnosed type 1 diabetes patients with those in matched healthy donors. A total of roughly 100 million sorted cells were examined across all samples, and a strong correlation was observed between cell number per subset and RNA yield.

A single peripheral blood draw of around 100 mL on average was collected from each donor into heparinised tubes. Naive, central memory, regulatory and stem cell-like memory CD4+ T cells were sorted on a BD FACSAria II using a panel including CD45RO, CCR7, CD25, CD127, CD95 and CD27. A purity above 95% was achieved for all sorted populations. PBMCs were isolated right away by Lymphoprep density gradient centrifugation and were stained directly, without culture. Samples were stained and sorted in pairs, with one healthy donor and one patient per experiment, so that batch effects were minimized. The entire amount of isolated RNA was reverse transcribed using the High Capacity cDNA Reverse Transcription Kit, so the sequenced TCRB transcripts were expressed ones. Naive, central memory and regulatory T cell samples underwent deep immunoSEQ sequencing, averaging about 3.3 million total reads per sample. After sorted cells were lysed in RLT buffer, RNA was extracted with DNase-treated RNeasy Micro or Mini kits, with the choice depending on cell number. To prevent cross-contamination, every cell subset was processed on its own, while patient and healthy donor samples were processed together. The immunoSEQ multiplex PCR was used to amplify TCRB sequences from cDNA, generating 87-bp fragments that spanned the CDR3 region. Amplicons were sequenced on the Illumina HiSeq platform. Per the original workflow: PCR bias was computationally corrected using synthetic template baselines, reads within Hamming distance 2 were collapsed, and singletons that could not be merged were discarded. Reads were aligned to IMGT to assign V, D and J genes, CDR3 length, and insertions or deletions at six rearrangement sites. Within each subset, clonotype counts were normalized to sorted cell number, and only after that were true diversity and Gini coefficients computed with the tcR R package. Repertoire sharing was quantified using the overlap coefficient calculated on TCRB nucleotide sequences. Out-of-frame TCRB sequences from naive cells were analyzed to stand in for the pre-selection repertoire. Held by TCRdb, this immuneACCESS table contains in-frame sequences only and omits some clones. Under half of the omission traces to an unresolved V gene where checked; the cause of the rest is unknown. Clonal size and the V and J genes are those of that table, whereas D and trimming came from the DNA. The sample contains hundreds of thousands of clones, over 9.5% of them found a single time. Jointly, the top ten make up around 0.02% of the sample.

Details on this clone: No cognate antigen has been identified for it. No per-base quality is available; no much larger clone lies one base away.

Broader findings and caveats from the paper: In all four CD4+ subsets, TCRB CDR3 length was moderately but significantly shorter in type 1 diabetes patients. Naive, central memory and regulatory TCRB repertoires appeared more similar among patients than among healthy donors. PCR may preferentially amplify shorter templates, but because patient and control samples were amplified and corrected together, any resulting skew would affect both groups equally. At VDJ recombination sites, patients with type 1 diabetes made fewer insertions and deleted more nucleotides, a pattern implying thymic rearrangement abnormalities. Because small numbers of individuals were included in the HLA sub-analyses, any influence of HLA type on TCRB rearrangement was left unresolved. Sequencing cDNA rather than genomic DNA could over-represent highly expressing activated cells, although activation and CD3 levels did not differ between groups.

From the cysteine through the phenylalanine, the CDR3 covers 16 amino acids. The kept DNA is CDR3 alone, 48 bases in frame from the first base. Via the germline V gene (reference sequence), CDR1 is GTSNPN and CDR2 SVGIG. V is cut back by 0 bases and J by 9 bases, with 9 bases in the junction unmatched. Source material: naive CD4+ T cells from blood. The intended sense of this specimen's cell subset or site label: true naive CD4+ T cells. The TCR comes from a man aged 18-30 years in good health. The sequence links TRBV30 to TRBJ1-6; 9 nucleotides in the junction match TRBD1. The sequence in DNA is TGTGCCTGGAGTGTCCTATCGTACAGGGGGCCTTCACCCCTCCACTTT. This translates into CAWSVLSYRGPSPLHF.